This T cell receptor (beta chain) came from a study of blood T cell repertoires in COVID-19. Whole-study context: Sources were T cells, B-cell-depleted T cells, or PBMCs; the material itself was cDNA or gDNA.

The assay was immunoSEQ multiplex PCR, and TCRdb's table has in-frame clones only and misses some. The sample records 200,000 to 250,000 clones, about 80% being singletons. Per germline, CDR1 SGHRS and CDR2 YFSETQ. V gave up 6 bases and J gave up 0 bases; unmatched junction bases: 8. The CDR3 is 15 amino acids. The sequence was obtained from a woman aged 30 to 39 who had recovered from COVID-19. Sequenced material: peripheral blood. The chain carries TRBV5-1 and TRBJ2-7, with 8 bases that match TRBD2. CDR3 coding DNA: TGCGCCAGCACTAGCGGGTCCCTGAGCTCCTACGAGCAGTACTTC. This sequence encodes CASTSGSLSSYEQYF.